The sequence of this TCR beta chain was determined in a study of shared clonotypes between healthy human individuals. Extraction of genomic DNA in unsorted samples used about 90 million PBMCs. Regarding the study as a whole: The genetic and exposure-history diversity represented was limited by few donors.

CDR1 and CDR2 (germline): ENHRY, SYGVKD. Trimming took off 2 bases at V and 4 bases at J, with 9 bases between the two ends. This CDR3 has 13 amino acids. A remark on this clone: The antigen remains unidentified.

Splitting of each subset's genomic DNA was done evenly across several immunoSEQ plates. Sequenced by immunoSEQ multiplex PCR; TCRdb stores in-frame clones only, minus some. The table includes approximately 470,000 clones, over 70% detected once. The clonotype was recovered from a woman between 40 and 50 years old in good health. Some clones in this sample may be carry-over from other donors' samples. The V call is TRBV10-3, the J call TRBJ2-7; D is undetermined. Sequencing used PBMCs. DNA for the CDR3: TGTGCCATCAGTGAGACGCCCTCATACGAGCAGTACTTC. Its protein product is CAISETPSYEQYF.